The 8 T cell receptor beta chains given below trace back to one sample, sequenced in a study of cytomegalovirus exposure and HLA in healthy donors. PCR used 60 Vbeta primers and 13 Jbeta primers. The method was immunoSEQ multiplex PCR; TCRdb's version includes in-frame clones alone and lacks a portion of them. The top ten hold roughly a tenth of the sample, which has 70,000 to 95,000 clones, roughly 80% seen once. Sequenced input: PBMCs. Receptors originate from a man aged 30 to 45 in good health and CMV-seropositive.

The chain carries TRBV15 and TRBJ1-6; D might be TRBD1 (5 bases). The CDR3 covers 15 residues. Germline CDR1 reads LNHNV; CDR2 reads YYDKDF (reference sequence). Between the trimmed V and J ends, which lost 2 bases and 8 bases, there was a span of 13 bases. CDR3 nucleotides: TGTGCCACCAGCAGACCGTCTGGGGGGTATTCACCCCTCCACTTT. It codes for CATSRPSGGYSPLHF.

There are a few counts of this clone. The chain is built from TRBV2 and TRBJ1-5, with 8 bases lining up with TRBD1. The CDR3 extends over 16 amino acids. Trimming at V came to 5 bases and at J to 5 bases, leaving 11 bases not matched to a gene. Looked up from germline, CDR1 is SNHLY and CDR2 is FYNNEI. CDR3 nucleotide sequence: TGTGCCAGCAGTCGAGGCGTAGGCAGGGGGCATCAGCCCCAGCATTTT. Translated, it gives CASSRGVGRGHQPQHF.

The CDR3 spells CASRDTGGAYNEQFF. DNA for the CDR3: TGTGCCAGCAGGGATACGGGGGGGGCCTACAATGAGCAGTTCTTC. The chain joins TRBV2 to TRBJ2-1, with 8 positions matching TRBD2. Trimming took 6 bases from V and 2 from J; bases not matched to a gene: 6. Germline values: CDR1 SNHLY, CDR2 FYNNEI. This CDR3 has 15 residues.

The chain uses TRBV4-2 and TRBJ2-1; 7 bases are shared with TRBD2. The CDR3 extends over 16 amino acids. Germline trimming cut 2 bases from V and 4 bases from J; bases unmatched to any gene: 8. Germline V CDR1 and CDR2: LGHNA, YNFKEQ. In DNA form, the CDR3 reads TGTGCCAGCAGCCAACGCGGGGGAGACAATTACAATGAGCAGTTCTTC. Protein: CASSQRGGDNYNEQFF.

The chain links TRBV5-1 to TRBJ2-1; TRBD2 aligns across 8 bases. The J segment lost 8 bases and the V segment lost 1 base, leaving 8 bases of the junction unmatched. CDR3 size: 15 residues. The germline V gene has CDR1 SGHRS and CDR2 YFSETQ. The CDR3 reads CASSLTPAGGDEQFF. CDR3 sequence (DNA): TGCGCCAGCAGCTTGACGCCTGCGGGAGGCGATGAGCAGTTCTTC.

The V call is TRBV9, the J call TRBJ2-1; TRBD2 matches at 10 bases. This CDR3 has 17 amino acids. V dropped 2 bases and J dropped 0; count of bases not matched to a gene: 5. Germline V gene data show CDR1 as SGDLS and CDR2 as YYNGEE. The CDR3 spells CASSVTSGENSYNEQFF. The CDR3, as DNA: TGTGCCAGCAGCGTCACTAGCGGGGAGAACTCCTACAATGAGCAGTTCTTC.

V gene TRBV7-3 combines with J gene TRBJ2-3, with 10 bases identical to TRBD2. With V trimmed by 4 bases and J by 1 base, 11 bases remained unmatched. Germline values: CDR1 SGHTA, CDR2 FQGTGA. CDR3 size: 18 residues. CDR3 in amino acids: CASSSKLAGSFGTDTQYF. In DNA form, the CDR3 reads TGTGCCAGCAGCTCGAAACTAGCGGGGAGTTTTGGCACAGATACGCAGTATTTT.

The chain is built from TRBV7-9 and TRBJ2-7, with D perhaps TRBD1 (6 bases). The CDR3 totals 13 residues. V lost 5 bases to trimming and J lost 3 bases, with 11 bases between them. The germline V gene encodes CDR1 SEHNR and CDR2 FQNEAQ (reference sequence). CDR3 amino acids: CASSPQGNYEQYF. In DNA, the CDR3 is TGTGCCAGCAGCCCACAGGGAAACTACGAGCAGTACTTC.